These T cell receptor beta chains were read from a single sample in a study of hypomethylating agent response in myelodysplastic syndrome. Measured with immunoSEQ multiplex PCR; TCRdb has only the in-frame clones, and not every one. In the table there are about 4,000 clones, around 86% of which are singletons. The sequences come from bone marrow, collected before or after starting hypomethylating agent treatment for myelodysplastic syndrome (not recorded which). The receptors derive from a human donor with myelodysplastic syndrome. CDR3s include the opening cysteine and the closing phenylalanine or tryptophan. A D gene is named only where the DNA matches it firmly.

V: TRBV29-1; D: TRBD1; J: TRBJ2-7; CDR3: CSVKTSGTGAYEQYF; DNA: TGCAGCGTCAAAACTTCCGGGACAGGCGCCTACGAGCAGTACTTC
V: TRBV27; D: NA; J: TRBJ1-2; CDR3: CASRPDTLPYGYTF; DNA: TGTGCCAGCCGGCCCGACACACTACCCTATGGCTACACCTTC
V: TRBV7-2; D: NA; J: TRBJ2-1; CDR3: CASSLSSRVNEQFF; DNA: TGTGCCAGCAGCTTAAGTTCTAGGGTCAATGAGCAGTTCTTC
V: TRBV19; D: TRBD2; J: TRBJ2-4; CDR3: CASNPTSGVAKNIQYF; DNA: TGTGCCAGTAATCCGACTAGCGGGGTAGCCAAAAACATTCAGTACTTC
V: TRBV5-1; D: TRBD2; J: TRBJ2-1; CDR3: CASSLGPGGGHNEQFF; DNA: TGCGCCAGCAGCTTGGGCCCGGGAGGAGGCCACAATGAGCAGTTCTTC
V: TRBV19; D: TRBD1; J: TRBJ2-7; CDR3: CASRSRQGTPYEQYF; DNA: TGTGCCAGTAGGTCGAGACAGGGGACACCCTACGAGCAGTACTTC
V: TRBV13; D: TRBD1; J: TRBJ2-7; CDR3: CATQEGTGLRSQYF; DNA: TGTGCCACTCAGGAGGGGACAGGACTACGTTCGCAGTACTTC
V: TRBV5-1; D: NA; J: TRBJ1-4; CDR3: CASSLFGTSTNEKLFF; DNA: TGCGCCAGCAGCTTGTTCGGAACCTCAACTAATGAAAAACTGTTTTTT
V: TRBV29-1; D: NA; J: TRBJ1-1; CDR3: CSVGSNTEAFF; DNA: TGCAGCGTTGGCTCGAACACTGAAGCTTTCTTT
V: TRBV2; D: TRBD1; J: TRBJ1-2; CDR3: CASQATGALHGYTF; DNA: TGTGCCAGCCAGGCTACAGGGGCTTTGCATGGCTACACCTTC
V: TRBV11-3; D: NA; J: TRBJ2-5; CDR3: CASSLSRLGGAGETQYF; DNA: TGTGCCAGCAGCTTATCACGTCTAGGGGGCGCGGGGGAGACCCAGTACTTC
V: TRBV19; D: NA; J: TRBJ2-6; CDR3: CASSKGQAASGANVLTF; DNA: TGTGCCAGTAGTAAGGGGCAGGCCGCCTCTGGGGCCAACGTCCTGACTTTC
V: TRBV7-2; D: NA; J: TRBJ2-2; CDR3: CASSLQFTGELFF; DNA: TGTGCCAGCAGCTTACAGTTCACCGGGGAGCTGTTTTTT
V: TRBV9; D: TRBD1; J: TRBJ1-2; CDR3: CASSAGTGGAVYGYTF; DNA: TGTGCCAGCAGCGCCGGGACAGGGGGCGCCGTCTATGGCTACACCTTC
V: TRBV19; D: TRBD2; J: TRBJ2-1; CDR3: CASSIGAGGLYYNEQFF; DNA: TGTGCCAGTAGTATCGGGGCGGGAGGGCTCTACTACAATGAGCAGTTCTTC
V: TRBV7-2; D: NA; J: TRBJ1-5; CDR3: CASSLGTGQGQPQHF; DNA: TGTGCCAGCAGCTTAGGTACAGGGCAGGGTCAGCCCCAGCATTTT
V: TRBV7-6; D: NA; J: TRBJ2-7; CDR3: CASSLEGVGASYEQYF; DNA: TGTGCCAGCAGCTTAGAAGGGGTCGGAGCCTCCTACGAGCAGTACTTC
V: TRBV11-2; D: NA; J: TRBJ2-3; CDR3: CASSLASGKRGADTQYF; DNA: TGTGCCAGCAGCTTAGCTTCAGGGAAGCGAGGGGCAGATACGCAGTATTTT
V: TRBV6-5; D: NA; J: TRBJ2-1; CDR3: CASSEGLYNEQFF; DNA: TGTGCCAGCAGTGAGGGGTTGTACAATGAGCAGTTCTTC
V: TRBV9; D: NA; J: TRBJ2-1; CDR3: CASSDVGRSYNEQFF; DNA: TGTGCCAGCAGCGACGTAGGGCGCAGTTACAATGAGCAGTTCTTC